This T cell receptor (beta chain) was identified in a study of neurological immune-mediated disorders. Study conclusions and caveats: Patients with HTLV-1-associated myelopathy showed the most TCR clonal expansion. Those with multiple sclerosis showed the least, falling below healthy controls.

Per germline, CDR1 SGHRS and CDR2 YFSETQ. This CDR3 is built from 15 residues. The V and J ends lost 4 bases and 0 bases respectively, with 13 bases between them. This clonotype was picked up many times. Its antigen is not identified. The team produced cDNA through 5'RACE using 10-nucleotide random UMIs. Each sequencing run yielded over 160 million TCR-beta sequences from 15-18 subjects. One entry per CDR3 protein results from TCRdb running MiXCR on the 5' RACE reads. The table lists approximately 46,000 distinct CDR3 sequences, approximately 2.8% of them singletons. Sequences were obtained from PBMCs. This chain joins TRBV5-1 and TRBJ1-2, with D perhaps TRBD1 (5 bases). This clonotype originated in a woman aged 45-65 years with multiple sclerosis. CDR3 amino acids: CASSENPQANYGYTF. The DNA for the CDR3 is TGCGCCAGCAGCGAGAATCCACAGGCTAACTATGGCTACACCTTC. Full variable domain (remainder filled in from reference TRBV5-1 and TRBJ1-2): KAGVTQTPRYLIKTRGQQVTLSCSPISGHRSVSWYQQTPGQGLQFLFEYFSETQRNKGNFPGRFSGRQFSNSRSEMNVSTLELGDSALYLCASSENPQANYGYTFGSGTRLTVV.